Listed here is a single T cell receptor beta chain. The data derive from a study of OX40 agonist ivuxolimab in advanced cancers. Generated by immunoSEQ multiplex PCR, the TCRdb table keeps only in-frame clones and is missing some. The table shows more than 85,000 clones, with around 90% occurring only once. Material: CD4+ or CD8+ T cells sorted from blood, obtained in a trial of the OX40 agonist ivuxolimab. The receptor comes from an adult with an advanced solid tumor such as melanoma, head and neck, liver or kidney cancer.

CDR3 DNA sequence: TGTGCCAGCAGCGAGCAGGGGGCAGGGGAAAAACTGTTTTTT. This encodes CASSEQGAGEKLFF. The chain has TRBV11-2 and TRBJ1-4, with 8 bases fitting TRBD1. CDR3 length: 14 residues. J gave up 8 bases and V 5 bases, and 7 bases lay outside the gene matches. The germline CDR1 and CDR2 sequences are SGHAT and FQNNGV.